The source of this T cell receptor (beta chain) is a study of blood T cell repertoires in COVID-19 (dated by TCRdb to about 2020). General notes on the study: The collaborator samples originated in the United States, Italy and Spain and spanned the acute and convalescent phases of COVID-19. Where available, HLA class I and class II types were obtained from metadata supplied by the sample provider rather than from assay-based typing. The repertoires were released in a freely available public database intended as a resource for research on the immune response to SARS-CoV-2. Samples came from the ongoing ImmuneRACE study (first 160 participants) plus 1,254 subjects from 6 global collaborators. Sample metadata almost always included a de-identified subject ID, COVID-19 status, age in years and sex. Subjects who had been exposed to COVID-19, were actively infected with it, or had recovered from it provided the deeply sampled blood TCRbeta repertoires that made up the dataset. The material from the prospective study consisted of cDNA or gDNA derived from T cells, B-cell-depleted T cells, or PBMCs.

The collaborating institutions used their own protocols to collect whole blood in K2EDTA tubes. For TCRbeta analysis, collaborators shipped samples in one of three forms: frozen whole blood, isolated PBMCs, or DNA extracted from either of those sample types. TCRbeta CDR3 regions were amplified from genomic DNA by means of the immunoSEQ Assay, a bias-controlled multiplex PCR. Processing in the source paper ran as follows. The number of nucleated cells in each sample was estimated from the amplification of reference gene primers within the assay. Sequence reads were collapsed and filtered to measure the absolute abundance of every unique TCRbeta CDR3 rearrangement. For each sample, productive Simpson clonality was calculated by taking the square root of Simpson's diversity index across productive rearrangements. Here the immuneACCESS table is served through TCRdb, limited to in-frame sequences with V and J called. Missing clones are a known gap in these copies; in checked studies unresolved V genes cover under half, and the rest lacks a known reason. Clonal size and the V and J genes are those of that table, whereas D and trimming came from the DNA. The table for this sample lists 35,000 to 40,000 clones; about 88% of them were counted only once. About an eighth of the sample is held by the ten biggest clonotypes.

What the authors observed across the whole study: How much clinical and demographic metadata was included differed by source and by participant, and the metadata was provided uncurated.

Remarks on this clone: Its antigen has not been determined. There are no base qualities to consult, and no much larger clone falls within one base.

From V the trimming removes 0 bases and from J it removes 4 bases, while the gene matches leave 4 bases of the junction unaccounted for. The CDR3 measures 15 amino acids from cysteine to phenylalanine. Here the CDR3 DNA is all that survives: 45 bases in frame from base 1. According to the germline V gene (reference sequence), CDR1 reads LGHDT and CDR2 reads YNNKEL. Recombination connected TRBV3-1 (or the pseudogene TRBV3-2) to TRBJ2-5; 8 nucleotides in the junction match TRBD2. The receptor was derived from a man in his 60s with active COVID-19. The sample was peripheral blood. The nucleotide sequence is given as TGTGCCAGCAGCCAAGATATCGCGGGAGGAGAGACCCAGTACTTC. The encoded protein is CASSQDIAGGETQYF.